This T cell receptor beta chain was identified in a study of cytomegalovirus exposure and HLA in healthy donors. Study background: Prior work identified 95 million to 120 million unique TCR beta sequences in some 200 million T cells.

In the PCR, 60 Vbeta and 13 Jbeta primers were used. The table came from immunoSEQ multiplex PCR; TCRdb's copy has only in-frame clones and leaves some out. Of 90,000 to 140,000 clones in the sample, about three quarters were seen once. CDR3 length: 19 amino acids. The germline V gene has CDR1 SGHRS and CDR2 YFSETQ. The junction had 17 bases not matched to a gene; V was cut back by 3 bases and J by 3 bases. The source is a male donor in good health and CMV-seronegative. The sample consisted of PBMCs. The rearrangement uses TRBV5-1 and TRBJ2-7; TRBD2 agrees at 11 bases. In nucleotides, the CDR3 is TGCGCCAGCAGCTCTGGGGGACTAGCGGCTAGACGCCTAAACTACGAGCAGTACTTC. Protein: CASSSGGLAARRLNYEQYF.